The clone carrying this T cell receptor beta chain was seen ten or more times. One end of the junction is discordant with germline, which a read error may explain. These data come from a study of Ad26.COV2.S vaccination and SARS-CoV-2 variants. CDR1 SSHAT and CDR2 FNYEAQ come from the germline V gene (reference sequence). The CDR3 is made up of 16 amino acids. Here immunoSEQ multiplex PCR was the method, and the copy in TCRdb shows in-frame clones only, minus some. The top ten hold over 4.5% of the sample, which has 150,000 to 200,000 clones, approximately 90% seen once. Sequencing used peripheral blood, obtained after recovery from COVID-19. This TCR came from a human donor who had recovered from COVID-19. The gene calls are TRBV7-7 and TRBJ2-5; D assignment may be TRBD1 or TRBD2 (5 bases each). This CDR3 is CASSLGRTISPETQYF. The DNA of the CDR3 is TGTGCTAGCAGCTTGGGACGGACGATATCCCCAGAGACCCAGTACTTC.